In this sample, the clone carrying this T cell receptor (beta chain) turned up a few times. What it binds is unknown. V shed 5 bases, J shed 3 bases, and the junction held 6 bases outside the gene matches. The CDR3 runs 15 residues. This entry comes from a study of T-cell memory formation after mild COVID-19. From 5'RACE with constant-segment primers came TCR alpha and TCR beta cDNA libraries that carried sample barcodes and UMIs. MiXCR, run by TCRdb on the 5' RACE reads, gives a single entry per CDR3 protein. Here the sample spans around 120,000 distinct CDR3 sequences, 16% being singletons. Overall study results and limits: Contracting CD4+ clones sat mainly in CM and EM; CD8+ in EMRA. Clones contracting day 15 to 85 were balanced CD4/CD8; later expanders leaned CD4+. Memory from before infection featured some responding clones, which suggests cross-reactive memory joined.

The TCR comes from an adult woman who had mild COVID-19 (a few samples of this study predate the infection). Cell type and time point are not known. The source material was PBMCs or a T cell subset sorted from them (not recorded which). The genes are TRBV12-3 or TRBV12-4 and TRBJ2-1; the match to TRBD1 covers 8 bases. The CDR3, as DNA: TGTGCCAGCAGTACCCCGGGACAGGTCTACAATGAGCAGTTCTTC. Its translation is CASSTPGQVYNEQFF.